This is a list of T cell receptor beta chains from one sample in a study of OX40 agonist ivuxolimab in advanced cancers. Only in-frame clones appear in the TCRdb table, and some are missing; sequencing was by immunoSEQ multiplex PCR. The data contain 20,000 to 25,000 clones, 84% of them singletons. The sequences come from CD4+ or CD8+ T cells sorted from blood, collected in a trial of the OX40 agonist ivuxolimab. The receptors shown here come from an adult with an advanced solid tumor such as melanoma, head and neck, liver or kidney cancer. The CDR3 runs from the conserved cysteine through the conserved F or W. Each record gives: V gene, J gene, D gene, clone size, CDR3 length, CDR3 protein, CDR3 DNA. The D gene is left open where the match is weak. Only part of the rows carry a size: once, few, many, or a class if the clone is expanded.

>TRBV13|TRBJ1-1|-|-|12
CASSPLGTEAFF
TGTGCCAGCAGCCCACTAGGGACTGAAGCTTTCTTT
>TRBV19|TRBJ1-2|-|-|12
CASSPSVYGYTF
TGTGCCAGTAGTCCCAGCGTCTATGGCTACACCTTC
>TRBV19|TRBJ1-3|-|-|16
CASSRQTANSGNTIYF
TGTGCCAGTAGTCGTCAGACAGCGAACTCTGGAAACACCATATATTTT
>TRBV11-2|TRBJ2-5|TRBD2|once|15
CASATMGGGTETQYF
TGTGCCAGCGCCACCATGGGGGGGGGTACGGAGACCCAGTACTTC
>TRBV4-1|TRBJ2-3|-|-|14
CASSLVRNTDTQYF
TGCGCCAGCAGCCTCGTTCGGAACACAGATACGCAGTATTTT
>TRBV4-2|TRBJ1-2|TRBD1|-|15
CASSLGTGTAYGYTF
TGTGCCAGCAGCCTGGGGACAGGAACAGCCTATGGCTACACCTTC
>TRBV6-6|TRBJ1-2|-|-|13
CASSYGVWHGYTF
TGTGCCAGCAGTTACGGGGTCTGGCATGGCTACACCTTC
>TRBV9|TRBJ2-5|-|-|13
CASSEGVQETQYF
TGTGCCAGCAGCGAGGGGGTCCAAGAGACCCAGTACTTC
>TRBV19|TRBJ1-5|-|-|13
CASSQRGNQPQHF
TGTGCCAGTAGCCAGCGGGGGAATCAGCCCCAGCATTTT
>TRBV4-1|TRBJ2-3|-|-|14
CASSHRTDTDTQYF
TGCGCCAGCAGCCATAGAACTGACACAGATACGCAGTATTTT
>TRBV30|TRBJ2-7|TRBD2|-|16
CAWSDKVAGKSYEQYF
TGTGCCTGGAGTGATAAGGTAGCGGGGAAATCTTACGAGCAGTACTTC
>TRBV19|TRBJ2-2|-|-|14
CASSMTPNTGELFF
TGTGCCAGTAGTATGACACCGAACACCGGGGAGCTGTTTTTT
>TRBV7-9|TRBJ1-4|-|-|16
CASSLGTRGTNEKLFF
TGTGCCAGCAGCTTAGGGACGAGGGGAACTAATGAAAAACTGTTTTTT
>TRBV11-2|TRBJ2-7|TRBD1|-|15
CASSPSAGGGNEQYF
TGTGCCAGCAGCCCATCGGCAGGGGGTGGAAACGAGCAGTACTTC
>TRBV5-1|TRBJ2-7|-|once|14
CASSLEGSSYEQYF
TGCGCCAGCAGCTTAGAGGGGAGCTCCTACGAGCAGTACTTC
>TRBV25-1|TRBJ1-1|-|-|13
CASSEITGSEAFF
TGTGCCAGCAGTGAGATTACAGGGAGTGAAGCTTTCTTT
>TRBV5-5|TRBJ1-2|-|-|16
CASSLEPGVISYGYTF
TGTGCCAGCAGCTTGGAACCAGGGGTGATCTCCTATGGCTACACCTTC
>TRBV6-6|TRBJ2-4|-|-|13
CASEGLAKNIQYF
TGTGCCAGCGAGGGACTGGCCAAAAACATTCAGTACTTC
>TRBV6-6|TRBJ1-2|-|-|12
CASSYGNYGYTF
TGTGCCAGCAGTTACGGAAACTATGGCTACACCTTC
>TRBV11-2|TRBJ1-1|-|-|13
CASSLGGLTEAFF
TGTGCCAGCAGCTTAGGGGGTCTGACTGAAGCTTTCTTT
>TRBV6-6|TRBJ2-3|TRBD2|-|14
CASSISGGWDTQYF
TGTGCCAGCAGCATAAGCGGGGGGTGGGATACGCAGTATTTT
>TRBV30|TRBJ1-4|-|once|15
CAWNLSGDKGEKLFF
TGTGCCTGGAATCTGTCGGGAGACAAAGGGGAAAAACTGTTTTTT